This T cell receptor beta chain was sequenced during a study of radiotherapy plus CTLA-4 blockade in lung cancer. At the level of the study: Objective responses arose in approximately 17% of patients, and about 32% experienced disease control.

Regarding the study as a whole: Early clone dynamics of blood T cells, plus interferon-beta, reportedly predicted response best. An expansion of tumor-derived TCR clones occurred in blood after radiotherapy plus ipilimumab.

Sequencing used immunoSEQ multiplex PCR; TCRdb keeps in-frame clones, though not all of them. The sample shows fewer than 100,000 clones, roughly 80% of them seen only once. Of note for this clone: Its antigen is as yet unknown.

People whose metastatic non-small-cell lung cancer was chemo-refractory got focal radiation along with CTLA-4 blockade by ipilimumab. Germline loops: CDR1 LGHNT, CDR2 FRNRAP. This CDR3 contains 15 residues. The ends were cut back, 6 bases at V and 0 bases at J, with 11 bases in the middle. The TCR comes from a human donor with non-small cell lung cancer who had stable disease on radiotherapy plus ipilimumab. This sequence joins TRBV12-5 and TRBJ2-2; a weak D match, TRBD1 (6 bases). The material was peripheral blood, obtained from a patient treated with radiotherapy plus ipilimumab. The CDR3 sequence: CASGPQGSNTGELFF. CDR3 bases: TGTGCTAGTGGCCCACAGGGATCGAACACCGGGGAGCTGTTTTTT.